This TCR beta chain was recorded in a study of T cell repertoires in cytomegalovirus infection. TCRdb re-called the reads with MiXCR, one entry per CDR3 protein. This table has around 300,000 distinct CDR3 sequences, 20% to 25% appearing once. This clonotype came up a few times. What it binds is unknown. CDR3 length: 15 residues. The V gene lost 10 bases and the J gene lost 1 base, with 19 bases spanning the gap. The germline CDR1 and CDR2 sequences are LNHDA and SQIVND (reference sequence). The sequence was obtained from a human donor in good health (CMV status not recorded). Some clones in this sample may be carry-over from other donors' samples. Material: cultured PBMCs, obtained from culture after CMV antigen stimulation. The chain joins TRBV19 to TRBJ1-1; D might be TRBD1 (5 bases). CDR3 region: CATRSGGGENTEAFF. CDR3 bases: TGTGCCACTCGATCGGGCGGGGGGGAGAACACTGAAGCTTTCTTT.